This TCR beta chain was identified in a study of cytomegalovirus exposure and HLA in healthy donors. Only a few counts were recorded for this clone. The germline gives CDR1 MNHNY, CDR2 SVGAGI (reference sequence). Between the trimmed V and J ends, which lost 1 base and 5 bases, there was a span of 5 bases. This CDR3 contains 13 residues. PCR amplification relied on 60 Vbeta primers (plus 13 Jbeta primers). Clones were sequenced by immunoSEQ multiplex PCR, and TCRdb holds only the in-frame ones, with some missing. Here the sample spans over 120,000 clones, approximately 79% being singletons. The chain joins TRBV6-6 to TRBJ2-2; D is uncertain. The specimen was PBMCs. This TCR derives from a man aged 18-30 years in good health and CMV-seropositive. In nucleotides, the CDR3 is TGTGCCAGCAGTTACTTTCTGACCGGGGAGCTGTTTTTT. Translating it yields CASSYFLTGELFF.